Listed below are T cell receptor beta chains from one sample, sequenced in a study of T cells in Graves' hyperthyroidism and ophthalmopathy. TCRdb used MiXCR to reprocess the multiplex PCR reads, holding one entry per CDR3 protein. There are hundreds of thousands of distinct CDR3 sequences in the sample; roughly 14% occur only once, and around 4.5% lies in the top ten. Sequencing used blood. The receptors shown here come from a middle-aged woman with Graves' ophthalmopathy. The CDR3 runs from the conserved cysteine through the conserved F or W. The D gene is left open where the match is weak.

V	D	J	CDR3
TRBV5-1	NA	TRBJ2-7	CASSLEGHSSYEQYF
TRBV28	NA	TRBJ2-7	CASKITGPYEQYF
TRBV19	NA	TRBJ1-5	CASSTLGGTSPQHF
TRBV28	NA	TRBJ2-5	CASSFGTGRQETQYF
TRBV9	TRBD1	TRBJ1-5	CASSVGTVNQPQHF
TRBV19	NA	TRBJ1-6	CASSIDKTGIGSPLHF
TRBV12-3/TRBV12-4	NA	TRBJ2-5	CASSLRVLSQETQYF
TRBV6-5	NA	TRBJ2-2	CASSYSGGAGTGELFF
TRBV24-1	NA	TRBJ1-5	CATSDWGNQPQHF
TRBV29-1	NA	TRBJ2-2	CSVVLNESPTGELFF
TRBV12-3/TRBV12-4	TRBD2	TRBJ2-2	CASSTGLAGGELFF
TRBV30	NA	TRBJ1-6	CAWMQNNSPLHF
TRBV7-3	NA	TRBJ2-1	CASSFGPRDYNEQFF
TRBV11-2	NA	TRBJ2-2	CASSLGPSGLTTGELFF
TRBV12-3/TRBV12-4	NA	TRBJ2-2	CASTEEPNTGELFF
TRBV20-1	TRBD2	TRBJ2-7	CSARVSGGEQYF
TRBV6-2/TRBV6-3	TRBD2	TRBJ2-5	CASRTEGLAVQETQYF
TRBV24-1	NA	TRBJ1-2	CATSDLKTGYGYTF
TRBV7-9	TRBD1	TRBJ1-5	CASSLGQGAEQPQHF
TRBV20-1	TRBD2	TRBJ2-5	CSELAGGPTETQYF
TRBV2	TRBD2	TRBJ2-7	CASSGWGSGGGGFYEQYF
TRBV20-1	TRBD1	TRBJ1-1	CSARAAGQVEAFF
TRBV20-1	NA	TRBJ2-5	CSARPGGQGVKTQYF
TRBV28	NA	TRBJ2-7	CASTDSIFLYEQYF
TRBV28	NA	TRBJ1-1	CASSFLQGNTEAFF